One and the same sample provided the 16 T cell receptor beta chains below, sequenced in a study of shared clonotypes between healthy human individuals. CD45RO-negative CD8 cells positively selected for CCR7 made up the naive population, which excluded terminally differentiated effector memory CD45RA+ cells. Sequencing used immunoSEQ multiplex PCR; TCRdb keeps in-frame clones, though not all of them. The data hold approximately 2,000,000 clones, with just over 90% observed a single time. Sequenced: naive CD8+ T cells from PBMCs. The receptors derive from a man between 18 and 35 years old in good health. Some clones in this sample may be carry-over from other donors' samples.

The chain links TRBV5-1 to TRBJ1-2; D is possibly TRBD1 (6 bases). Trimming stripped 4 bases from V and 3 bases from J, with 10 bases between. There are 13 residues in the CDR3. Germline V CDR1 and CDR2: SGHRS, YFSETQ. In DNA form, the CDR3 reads TGCGCCAGCAGCCAAAACAGGGACTATGGCTACACCTTC. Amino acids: CASSQNRDYGYTF.

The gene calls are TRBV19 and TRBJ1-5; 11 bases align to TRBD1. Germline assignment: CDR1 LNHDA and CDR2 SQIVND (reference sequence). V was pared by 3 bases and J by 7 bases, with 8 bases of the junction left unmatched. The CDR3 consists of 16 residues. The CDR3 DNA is TGTGCCAGTAGTATCCCTCGGACAGGGGGCGTGCAGCCCCAGCATTTT. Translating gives CASSIPRTGGVQPQHF.

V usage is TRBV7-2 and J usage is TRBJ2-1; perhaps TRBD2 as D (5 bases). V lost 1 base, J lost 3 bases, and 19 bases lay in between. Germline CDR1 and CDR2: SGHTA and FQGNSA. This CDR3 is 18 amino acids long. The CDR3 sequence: CASSLDTTGPRDYNEQFF. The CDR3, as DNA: TGTGCCAGCAGCTTAGACACGACCGGACCTCGGGACTACAATGAGCAGTTCTTC.

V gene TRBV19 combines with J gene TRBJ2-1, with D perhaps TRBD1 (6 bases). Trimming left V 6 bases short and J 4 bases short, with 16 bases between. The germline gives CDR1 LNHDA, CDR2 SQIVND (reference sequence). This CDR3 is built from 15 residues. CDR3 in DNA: TGTGCCAGTAGCCCATGGACAGAAATGTACAATGAGCAGTTCTTC. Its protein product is CASSPWTEMYNEQFF.

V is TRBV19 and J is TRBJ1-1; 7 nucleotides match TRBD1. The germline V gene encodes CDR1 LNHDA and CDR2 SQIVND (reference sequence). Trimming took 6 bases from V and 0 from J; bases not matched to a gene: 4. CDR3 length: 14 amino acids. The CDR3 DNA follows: TGTGCCAGTAGGAGGACAGGCTTGAACACTGAAGCTTTCTTT. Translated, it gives CASRRTGLNTEAFF.

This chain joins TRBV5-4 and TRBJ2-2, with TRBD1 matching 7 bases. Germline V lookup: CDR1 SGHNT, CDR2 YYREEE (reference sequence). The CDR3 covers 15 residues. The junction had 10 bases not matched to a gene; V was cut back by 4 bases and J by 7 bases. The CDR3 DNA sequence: TGTGCCAGCAGCCCAACGACAGGGATAAGCGGGGAGCTGTTTTTT. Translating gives CASSPTTGISGELFF.

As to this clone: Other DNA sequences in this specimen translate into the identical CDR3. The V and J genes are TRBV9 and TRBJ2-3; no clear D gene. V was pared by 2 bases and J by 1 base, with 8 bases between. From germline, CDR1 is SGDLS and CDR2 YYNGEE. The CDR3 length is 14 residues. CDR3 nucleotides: TGTGCCAGCAGCGTTGGTAGACGCACAGATACGCAGTATTTT. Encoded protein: CASSVGRRTDTQYF.

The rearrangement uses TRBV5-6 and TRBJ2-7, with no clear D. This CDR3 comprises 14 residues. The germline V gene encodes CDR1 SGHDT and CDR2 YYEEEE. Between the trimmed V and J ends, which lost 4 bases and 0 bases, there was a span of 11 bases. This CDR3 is CASSPLRSSYEQYF. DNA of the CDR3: TGTGCCAGCAGCCCCCTGCGGAGCTCCTACGAGCAGTACTTC. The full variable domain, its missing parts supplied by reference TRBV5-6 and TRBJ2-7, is DAGVTQSPTHLIKTRGQQVTLRCSPKSGHDTVSWYQQALGQGPQFIFQYYEEEERQRGNFPDRFSGHQFPNYSSELNVNALLLGDSALYLCASSPLRSSYEQYFGPGTRLTVT.

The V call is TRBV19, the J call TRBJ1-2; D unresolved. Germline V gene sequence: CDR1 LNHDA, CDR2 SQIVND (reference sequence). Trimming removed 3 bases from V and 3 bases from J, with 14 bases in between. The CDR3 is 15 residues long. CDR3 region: CASSMGTWSYYGYTF. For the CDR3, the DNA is TGTGCCAGTAGTATGGGAACGTGGTCCTACTATGGCTACACCTTC. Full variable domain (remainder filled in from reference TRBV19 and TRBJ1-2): DGGITQSPKYLFRKEGQNVTLSCEQNLNHDAMYWYRQDPGQGLRLIYYSQIVNDFQKGDIAEGYSVSREKKESFPLTVTSAQKNPTAFYLCASSMGTWSYYGYTFGSGTRLTVV.

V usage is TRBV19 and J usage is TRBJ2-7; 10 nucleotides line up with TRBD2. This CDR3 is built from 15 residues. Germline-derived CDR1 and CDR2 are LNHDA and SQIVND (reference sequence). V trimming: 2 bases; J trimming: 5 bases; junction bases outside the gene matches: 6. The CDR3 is CASSIMLAGADEQYF. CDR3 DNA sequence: TGTGCCAGTAGTATAATGCTAGCGGGAGCGGACGAGCAGTACTTC.

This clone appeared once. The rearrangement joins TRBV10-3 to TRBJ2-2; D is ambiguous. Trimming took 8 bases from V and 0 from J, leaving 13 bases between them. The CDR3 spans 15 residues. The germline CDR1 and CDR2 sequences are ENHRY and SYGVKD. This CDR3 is CAIAAALTNTGELFF. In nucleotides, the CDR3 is TGTGCCATCGCGGCGGCACTTACGAACACCGGGGAGCTGTTTTTT.

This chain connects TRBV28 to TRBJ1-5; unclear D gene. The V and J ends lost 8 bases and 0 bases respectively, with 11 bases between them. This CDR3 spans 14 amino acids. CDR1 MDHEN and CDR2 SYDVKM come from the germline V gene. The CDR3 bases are TGTGCCAGCCGGAACAGTTATAGCAATCAGCCCCAGCATTTT. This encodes CASRNSYSNQPQHF. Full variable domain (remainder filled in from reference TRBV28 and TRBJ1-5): DVKVTQSSRYLVKRTGEKVFLECVQDMDHENMFWYRQDPGLGLRLIYFSYDVKMKEKGDIPEGYSVSREKKERFSLILESASTNQTSMYLCASRNSYSNQPQHFGDGTRLSIL.

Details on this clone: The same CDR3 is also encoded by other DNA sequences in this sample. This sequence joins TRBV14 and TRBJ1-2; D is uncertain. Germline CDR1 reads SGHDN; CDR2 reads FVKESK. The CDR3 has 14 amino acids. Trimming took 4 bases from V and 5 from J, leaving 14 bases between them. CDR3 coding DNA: TGTGCCAGCAGCCTGCGGGGTGCGGTGTATGGCTACACCTTC. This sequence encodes CASSLRGAVYGYTF.

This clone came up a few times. CDR3 amino acids: CASSIGTSAYNEQFF. Here the CDR3 DNA reads TGTGCCAGCAGCATAGGGACTAGCGCCTACAATGAGCAGTTCTTC. The rearrangement links TRBV7-3 to TRBJ2-1; 10 bases agree with TRBD2. This CDR3 is 15 amino acids long. The ends lost 5 bases at V and 2 bases at J; junction bases unmatched: 3. The germline CDR1 and CDR2 sequences are SGHTA and FQGTGA.

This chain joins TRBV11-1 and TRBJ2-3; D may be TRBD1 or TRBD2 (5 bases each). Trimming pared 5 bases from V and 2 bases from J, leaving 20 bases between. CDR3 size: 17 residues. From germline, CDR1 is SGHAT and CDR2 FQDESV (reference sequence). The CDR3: CASSVMGKRGPTDTQYF. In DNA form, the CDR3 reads TGTGCCAGCAGCGTCATGGGCAAACGGGGCCCCACAGATACGCAGTATTTT.

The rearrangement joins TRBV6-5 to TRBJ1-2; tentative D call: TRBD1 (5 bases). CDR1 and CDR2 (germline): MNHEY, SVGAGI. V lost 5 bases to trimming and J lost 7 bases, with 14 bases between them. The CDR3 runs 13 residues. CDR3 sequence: CASSQAYGTGYTF. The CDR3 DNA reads TGTGCCAGCAGTCAGGCTTACGGGACTGGCTACACCTTC.